This paragraph covers one T cell receptor (beta chain) sequence. This record comes from a study of blood T cell repertoires in COVID-19. The overall study: From the United States, Italy and Spain came samples of acute and convalescent COVID-19.

Only in-frame clones appear in the TCRdb table, and some are missing; sequencing was by immunoSEQ multiplex PCR. The table includes approximately 110,000 clones, roughly 80% detected once. The CDR3 sequence is 13 residues long. Germline V CDR1 and CDR2: MNHEY, SVGAGI. V was cut by 2 bases and J by 7 bases, with 9 bases left in between. This sequence originates from a woman aged 65 to 85 with acute or convalescent COVID-19. The chain recombines TRBV6-5 with TRBJ2-1, with D perhaps TRBD1 (6 bases). What was sequenced was peripheral blood. Here the CDR3 DNA reads TGTGCCAGCAGTTACACTAGGGGGAATGAGCAGTTCTTC. It codes for CASSYTRGNEQFF.